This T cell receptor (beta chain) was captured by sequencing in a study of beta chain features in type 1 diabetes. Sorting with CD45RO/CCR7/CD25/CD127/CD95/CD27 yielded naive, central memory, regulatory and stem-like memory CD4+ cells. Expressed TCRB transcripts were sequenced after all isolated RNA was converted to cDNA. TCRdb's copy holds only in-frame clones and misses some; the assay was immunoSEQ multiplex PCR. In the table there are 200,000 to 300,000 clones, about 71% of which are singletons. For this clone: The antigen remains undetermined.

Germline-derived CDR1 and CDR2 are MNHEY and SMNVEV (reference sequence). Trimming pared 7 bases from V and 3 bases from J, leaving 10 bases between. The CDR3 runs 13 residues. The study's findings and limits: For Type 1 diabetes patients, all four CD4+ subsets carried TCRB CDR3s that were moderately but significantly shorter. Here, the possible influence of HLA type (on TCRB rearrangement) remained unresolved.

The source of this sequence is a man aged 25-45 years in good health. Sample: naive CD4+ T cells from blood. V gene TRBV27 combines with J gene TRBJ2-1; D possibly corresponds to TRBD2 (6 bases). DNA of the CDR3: TGTGCCAGCACGGGGCGGGGCTACAATGAGCAGTTCTTC. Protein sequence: CASTGRGYNEQFF.